A selection of T cell receptor beta chains follows, all from one sample in a study of CD8+ T cells in alopecia areata. TCRdb keeps only in-frame clones here, not all; method: immunoSEQ multiplex PCR. The sample includes 98,000 or so clones, 50% to 75% of them seen just once. The input for sequencing was CD8+ T cells sorted from blood, taken at week 4, from a patient treated with tofacitinib. The receptors were sampled from a human donor with alopecia areata. The CDR3 runs from the conserved cysteine through the conserved F or W. Fields, in order: V gene, CDR3 length, clone size, D gene, J gene, CDR3 DNA, CDR3 protein. The D gene is left open where the match is weak. Clone size is stated in some rows and not others, as once, few, many or a class when expanded.

>TRBV23-1|12|.|.|TRBJ1-1
TGCGCCAGCAGTCAGGGTGGGACCCCAGCTTTCTTT
CASSQGGTPAFF
>TRBV7-9|13|.|.|TRBJ2-7
TGTGCCAGCAGCAACGCCTTCACCGACGAGCAGTACTTC
CASSNAFTDEQYF
>TRBV19|11|many|.|TRBJ1-1
TGTGCCAGTATCTTGGGGGTTGAAGCTTTCTTT
CASILGVEAFF
>TRBV27|13|.|.|TRBJ2-7
TGTGCCAGCAGTTTATCTGTGGGGTACGAGCAGTACTTC
CASSLSVGYEQYF
>TRBV2|15|.|.|TRBJ2-1
TGTGCCAGCAGTGATTCGACAGTTCCCTACAATGAGCAGTTCTTC
CASSDSTVPYNEQFF
>TRBV5-1|14|.|.|TRBJ2-2
TGCGCCAGCAGCGTTGACAGTGCGAACGGGGAGCTGTTTTTT
CASSVDSANGELFF
>TRBV14|16|.|.|TRBJ2-1
TGTGCCAGCAGCCAAGATTGGCGGGGAGCCTACAATGAGCAGTTCTTC
CASSQDWRGAYNEQFF
>TRBV30|18|few|TRBD2|TRBJ2-7
TGTGCCTCGATGATGACTAGCGGGAGGACACAAATCTCCTACGAGCAGTACTTC
CASMMTSGRTQISYEQYF
>TRBV11-2|18|.|TRBD1|TRBJ2-1
TGTGCCAGCAGCTTAATAGCCGGGACAGGGAGAGGATACAATGAGCAGTTCTTC
CASSLIAGTGRGYNEQFF
>TRBV27|14|.|TRBD2|TRBJ2-5
TGTGCCAGCAGTCAGGGACTAGCGATAGAGACCCAGTACTTC
CASSQGLAIETQYF
>TRBV7-6|14|.|.|TRBJ2-5
TGTGCCAGCAGCTTAGGCCGATACCAAGAGACCCAGTACTTC
CASSLGRYQETQYF
>TRBV10-3|13|.|TRBD1|TRBJ2-7
TGTGCCATCAGTCCGGGACAGCTGTACGAGCAGTACTTC
CAISPGQLYEQYF
>TRBV29-1|16|few|TRBD2|TRBJ2-2
TGCAGCGTTTCAAGTAGCGGGGGGGCTAACACCGGGGAGCTGTTTTTT
CSVSSSGGANTGELFF
>TRBV5-1|15|.|.|TRBJ1-5
TGCGCCAGCAGCTTGTCCCCGGGGGCGAATCAGCCCCAGCATTTT
CASSLSPGANQPQHF
>TRBV29-1|11|.|.|TRBJ1-2
TGCAGCGTCCGGGCGATGGGGGGCTACACCTTC
CSVRAMGGYTF
>TRBV28|14|few|.|TRBJ1-5
TGTGCCAGCAGTTTGAGTTATAGCAATCAGCCCCAGCATTTT
CASSLSYSNQPQHF
>TRBV5-1|14|.|.|TRBJ2-7
TGCGCCAGCAGCTTGGCTGGGGGCTACTACGAGCAGTACTTC
CASSLAGGYYEQYF
>TRBV4-1|15|.|.|TRBJ1-2
TGCGCCAGCAGCCAAGCCTCTGGGCTCTCCTATGGCTACACCTTC
CASSQASGLSYGYTF
>TRBV5-1|12|once|.|TRBJ2-3
TGCGCCAGCAGCACCGGCACAGATACGCAGTATTTT
CASSTGTDTQYF
>TRBV9|13|.|.|TRBJ2-2
TGTGCCAGCAGCGCACAGGGTAGCGGGGAGCTGTTTTTT
CASSAQGSGELFF
>TRBV4-1|13|few|.|TRBJ2-2
TGCGCCAGCAGCCATACGAACACCGGGGAGCTGTTTTTT
CASSHTNTGELFF
>TRBV7-2|12|.|.|TRBJ1-2
TGTGCCAGCAGCCGAGCACTCTATGGCTACACCTTC
CASSRALYGYTF
>TRBV9|15|.|TRBD2|TRBJ2-7
TGTGCCAGCAGCGTAGGGACTAGCGGGGGATACGAGCAGTACTTC
CASSVGTSGGYEQYF
>TRBV7-9|11|few|.|TRBJ2-1
TGTGCCAGCAGTCCTGCCGATGAGCAGTTCTTC
CASSPADEQFF
>TRBV5-6|13|.|.|TRBJ2-7
TGTGCCAGCAGCTTTAGAGGTAACTACGAGCAGTACTTC
CASSFRGNYEQYF
>TRBV6-5|15|.|.|TRBJ1-2
TGTGCCAGCAGTTACTCTGATACCCCCAACTATGGCTACACCTTC
CASSYSDTPNYGYTF